Following are 12 T cell receptor beta chains from one sample sequenced in a study of response to subunit inactivated influenza vaccine. Each CDR3 protein gets one entry after TCRdb re-called the RT-PCR reads with MiXCR. The sample yields roughly 570,000 distinct CDR3 sequences, around 13% seen once. This specimen was PBMCs from blood, taken approximately 13 days after vaccination. Receptors originate from a man aged 50-59 years who received an inactivated influenza vaccine.

The rearrangement joins TRBV7-9 to TRBJ2-5, with 8 bases that match TRBD2. The CDR3 is made up of 15 amino acids. Germline V gene data show CDR1 as SEHNR and CDR2 as FQNEAQ (reference sequence). V was clipped by 4 bases and J by 5 bases; unmatched bases: 9. The CDR3 DNA sequence: TGTGCCAGCAGCTCGGAGGGACTAGGCGCTGAGACCCAGTACTTC. Translating it yields CASSSEGLGAETQYF.

This clonotype was counted only a few times. The chain links TRBV20-1 to TRBJ1-1; possibly TRBD1 for D (5 bases). Trimming stripped 3 bases from V and 1 base from J, with 9 bases between. The length of the CDR3 is 13 residues. From germline, CDR1 is DFQATT and CDR2 SNEGSKA (reference sequence). CDR3 residues: CSARGPANTEAFF. The CDR3 bases are TGCAGTGCTAGGGGGCCGGCGAACACTGAAGCTTTCTTT.

V usage is TRBV28 and J usage is TRBJ2-3; TRBD1 matches 7 bases. This CDR3 is built from 16 residues. After removal of 5 bases from V and 2 bases from J, the junction contained 10 bases not matched to a gene. From germline, CDR1 is MDHEN and CDR2 SYDVKM. The chain's CDR3 is CASSPTGTENTDTQYF. CDR3 coding DNA: TGTGCCAGCAGTCCTACCGGGACAGAAAACACAGATACGCAGTATTTT.

This clonotype was found a few times. The J gene is TRBJ2-2, the V gene TRBV5-5; possibly TRBD1 for D (6 bases). CDR3 size: 15 residues. Per germline, CDR1 SGHKS and CDR2 YYEKEE (reference sequence). V was shortened by 5 bases and J by 7 bases, with 18 bases between the two germline ends. CDR3 sequence: CASRRPGQNDGELFF. CDR3 sequence (DNA): TGTGCCAGCAGACGGCCGGGACAAAACGACGGGGAGCTGTTTTTT.

This clonotype was observed once. The genes are TRBV2 and TRBJ2-1; D gene ambiguous. V lost 2 bases, J lost 3 bases, and 11 bases lay in between. Germline values: CDR1 SNHLY, CDR2 FYNNEI. CDR3 length equals 15 residues. CDR3: CASSELLGRYNEQFF. The CDR3, as DNA: TGTGCCAGCAGTGAACTGCTAGGTCGCTACAATGAGCAGTTCTTC.

The chain links TRBV20-1 to TRBJ1-1, with 7 bases aligning to TRBD1. CDR1 is DFQATT, CDR2 SNEGSKA, per germline (reference sequence). The CDR3 has 11 residues. CDR3 bases: TGCCTCCGACAGGGTCCCTCTGAAGCTTTCTTT. It codes for CLRQGPSEAFF.

The V call is TRBV29-1, the J call TRBJ2-1; the match to TRBD2 covers 9 bases. CDR3 length: 13 residues. With V trimmed by 3 bases and J by 7 bases, 4 bases remained unmatched. CDR1 is SQVTM, CDR2 ANQGSEA, per germline. The CDR3 DNA follows: TGCAGCGTTGATAGCGGGAGAAGAAATGAGCAGTTCTTC. This gives the protein CSVDSGRRNEQFF.

For the CDR3, the DNA is TGTGCCAGCAGCGTAGGTAGGAGCTCCTATAATTCACCCCTCCACTTT. This gives the protein CASSVGRSSYNSPLHF. The chain employs TRBV9 and TRBJ1-6; D is ambiguous. The V and J ends lost 0 bases and 0 bases respectively, with 7 bases between them. The length of the CDR3 is 16 residues. From germline, CDR1 is SGDLS and CDR2 YYNGEE. Drawing the rest from reference TRBV9 and TRBJ1-6, the complete variable domain is DSGVTQTPKHLITATGQRVTLRCSPRSGDLSVYWYQQSLDQGLQFLIQYYNGEERAKGNILERFSAQQFPDLHSELNLSSLELGDSALYFCASSVGRSSYNSPLHFGNGTRLTVT.

V usage is TRBV20-1 and J usage is TRBJ2-7, with 9 bases matching TRBD1. Germline assignment: CDR1 DFQATT and CDR2 SNEGSKA (reference sequence). Losses at the gene ends were 3 bases for V and 2 bases for J; bases not matched to a gene: 5. The CDR3 loop spans 14 amino acids. CDR3 protein: CSARLTGGTYEQYF. For the CDR3, the DNA is TGCAGTGCTAGGTTGACAGGGGGAACCTACGAGCAGTACTTC.

This clonotype was seen many times. V gene TRBV27 combines with J gene TRBJ2-1, with a weak D call TRBD1 (6 bases). V lost 6 bases and J lost 8, with 20 bases in between. The CDR3 is 15 amino acids. Germline V gene sequence: CDR1 MNHEY, CDR2 SMNVEV (reference sequence). The chain's CDR3 is CASRDSGHPLDEQFF. The CDR3 DNA follows: TGTGCCAGCAGAGATTCGGGACATCCCCTCGATGAGCAGTTCTTC.

V usage is TRBV10-3 and J usage is TRBJ2-1; TRBD2 is a possible D gene (7 bases). This CDR3 contains 15 residues. Trimming pared 11 bases from V and 2 bases from J, leaving 19 bases between. The germline gives CDR1 ENHRY, CDR2 SYGVKD. The CDR3 DNA sequence: TGTGCCGCCGCGGGGGCAAGAATCACCTACAATGAGCAGTTCTTC. Residues: CAAAGARITYNEQFF.

This clonotype was detected a few times. The chain uses TRBV5-5 and TRBJ2-3; a weak D match, TRBD1 (7 bases). V was shortened by 3 bases and J by 10 bases, with 24 bases between the two germline ends. The CDR3 loop spans 16 amino acids. The V gene's germline CDR1 is SGHKS and CDR2 YYEKEE (reference sequence). CDR3 sequence: CASSYRGGQARTSQYF. CDR3 nucleotides: TGTGCCAGCAGCTACCGGGGAGGACAGGCAAGAACATCGCAGTATTTT.